Here is one T cell receptor beta chain with its context. V lost 3 bases and J lost 2, with 19 bases in between. Germline-derived CDR1 and CDR2 are MNHNS and SASEGT. This CDR3 region has 17 residues. The data are from a study of blood T cell repertoires in COVID-19. Method: immunoSEQ multiplex PCR; TCRdb's copy keeps in-frame clones and lacks some. The table has about 200,000 clones, roughly 86% seen once. Source material: peripheral blood. This receptor was taken from a man aged 18 to 29 with active or convalescent COVID-19. V and J are TRBV6-1 and TRBJ2-5; maybe TRBD1 (7 bases). CDR3 protein: CASSDPAGGTTQETQYF. The CDR3 nucleotides read TGTGCCAGCAGTGACCCCGCAGGGGGGACAACGCAAGAGACCCAGTACTTC.